This T cell receptor beta chain emerged from a study of cytomegalovirus exposure and HLA in healthy donors. As for this clone: At one end the junction does not follow the germline gene, possibly because of a read error.

A multiplex PCR was run with 60 Vbeta primers and 13 Jbeta primers. This table comes from immunoSEQ multiplex PCR, and its TCRdb copy is limited to in-frame clones, with some not included. Of about 150,000 clones in the sample, roughly 65% were seen once. Per germline, CDR1 SGHAT and CDR2 FQNNGV. The CDR3 covers 16 residues. The rearrangement links TRBV11-2 to TRBJ1-2, with 10 bases that match TRBD1. The TCR sequence derives from a man aged 55 to 70 in good health and CMV-seronegative. The specimen was PBMCs. CDR3 DNA sequence: TGTGCCAACAGCTTCACCGGGACAGGGGACAACTATGGCTACACCTTC. It is translated as CANSFTGTGDNYGYTF.